One and the same sample provided the 17 T cell receptor beta chains below, sequenced in a study of shared clonotypes between healthy human individuals. Method: immunoSEQ multiplex PCR; TCRdb's copy keeps in-frame clones and lacks some. This table holds 2 million to 2.5 million clones, approximately 95% found once. The sample was naive CD4+ T cells from PBMCs. Subset reported: CD45RA+ positively selected. The origin of the receptors is a man in his late teens or twenties in good health. Some clones in this sample may be carry-over from other donors' samples.

The chain links TRBV19 to TRBJ2-1; 11 nucleotides match TRBD1. The CDR3 contains 16 residues. V lost 6 bases and J lost 2; bases outside the gene matches: 6. Looked up from germline, CDR1 is LNHDA and CDR2 is SQIVND (reference sequence). CDR3 sequence reads: CASRPPGQGAYNEQFF. CDR3 DNA sequence: TGTGCCAGTAGACCCCCGGGACAGGGGGCCTACAATGAGCAGTTCTTC.

The chain recombines TRBV28 with TRBJ1-4; a weak D match, TRBD1 (5 bases). Trimming shortened V by 5 bases and J by 4 bases, and 17 bases separated the two germline ends. Per the germline V gene, CDR1 is MDHEN and CDR2 is SYDVKM. This CDR3 is 16 amino acids long. The CDR3 DNA reads as TGTGCCAGCAGTATTAGAAGGGGACCGCGTAATGAAAAACTGTTTTTT. It codes for CASSIRRGPRNEKLFF.

The CDR3 spells CASSPIGGSSGRSEQYF. The CDR3 coding sequence is TGTGCCAGCTCACCTATAGGAGGTAGTAGCGGGAGATCCGAGCAGTACTTC. The genes are TRBV18 and TRBJ2-7; 9 bases align to TRBD2. Germline CDR1 and CDR2: KGHSH and LQKENI. The CDR3 sequence is 17 residues long. The V segment lost 3 bases and the J segment 6 bases; nucleotides outside the gene matches: 15.

The J gene is TRBJ2-2, the V gene TRBV9, with a possible D match to TRBD1 (6 bases). Germline V gene data show CDR1 as SGDLS and CDR2 as YYNGEE. Trimming took off 1 base at V and 3 bases at J, with 13 bases between the two ends. The CDR3 loop spans 16 amino acids. In nucleotides, the CDR3 is TGTGCCAGCAGCGTAACCGGGACATTCTACACCGGGGAGCTGTTTTTT. Protein: CASSVTGTFYTGELFF.

The chain employs TRBV11-2 and TRBJ2-7, with TRBD1 matching over 9 bases. With 4 bases clipped from V and 3 bases from J, the junction kept 10 bases outside the gene matches. The CDR3 sequence is 16 residues long. In germline, CDR1 is SGHAT, CDR2 FQNNGV. The CDR3 region is CASSSLNRTGVYEQYF. The DNA for the CDR3 is TGTGCCAGCAGCTCCCTGAACCGGACAGGGGTCTACGAGCAGTACTTC.

The V call is TRBV28, the J call TRBJ1-1, with TRBD1 as a possible D gene (5 bases). V was cut by 6 bases and J by 1 base, with 18 bases left in between. The germline gives CDR1 MDHEN, CDR2 SYDVKM. The CDR3 is 16 residues long. The CDR3 spells CASSPKGRRWNTEAFF. Written as DNA, the CDR3 is TGTGCCAGCAGCCCCAAGGGGCGCAGGTGGAACACTGAAGCTTTCTTT.

This chain joins TRBV28 and TRBJ2-7, with 9 bases fitting TRBD2. The CDR3 is made up of 15 amino acids. CDR1 and CDR2 (germline): MDHEN, SYDVKM. Trimming at V came to 3 bases and at J to 6 bases, leaving 9 bases not matched to a gene. CDR3 in DNA: TGTGCCAGCAGTTTTCGTCTAGCGGGAACTCCCGAGCAGTACTTC. Protein sequence: CASSFRLAGTPEQYF.

The chain joins TRBV18 to TRBJ2-5; D tentatively reads TRBD1 or TRBD2 (5 bases each). V was pared by 2 bases and J by 2 bases, with 12 bases between. Germline CDR1 and CDR2: KGHSH and LQKENI. This CDR3 region has 15 residues. The CDR3 reads CASSPIGAEQETQYF. CDR3 DNA: TGTGCCAGCTCACCAATCGGGGCAGAACAAGAGACCCAGTACTTC.

The chain carries TRBV29-1 and TRBJ2-5; 7 bases fit TRBD1. The CDR3 has 13 residues. Trimming at V came to 8 bases and at J to 2 bases, leaving 8 bases not matched to a gene. CDR1 SQVTM and CDR2 ANQGSEA come from the germline V gene. The CDR3 spells CSFNRGQQETQYF. The CDR3 DNA is TGCAGCTTCAATAGGGGACAGCAAGAGACCCAGTACTTC.

This clone has just one count. The chain is built from TRBV5-1 and TRBJ2-1; 10 bases map to TRBD1. Germline V gives CDR1 SGHRS, CDR2 YFSETQ. The CDR3 has 16 residues. Trimming at V came to 2 bases and at J to 9 bases, leaving 11 bases not matched to a gene. CDR3 region: CASSFAAGTGASEQFF. The CDR3 coding sequence is TGCGCCAGCAGCTTCGCAGCCGGGACAGGGGCTAGTGAGCAGTTCTTC.

V gene TRBV5-1 combines with J gene TRBJ2-5; TRBD1 matches 8 bases. With V trimmed by 3 bases and J by 1 base, 8 bases remained unmatched. The germline V gene has CDR1 SGHRS and CDR2 YFSETQ. The CDR3 extends over 16 amino acids. The CDR3 DNA reads TGCGCCAGCAGCTCTAAGGCAGGGGGCTTCCAAGAGACCCAGTACTTC. Its translation: CASSSKAGGFQETQYF.

The rearrangement uses TRBV7-8 and TRBJ2-1, with TRBD2 matching 7 bases. The CDR3 extends over 17 amino acids. V gave up 5 bases and J gave up 5 bases; unmatched junction bases: 15. Germline V lookup: CDR1 SGHVS, CDR2 FQNEAQ. The CDR3 DNA sequence: TGTGCCAGCAGCCTACTGACTAGCTGGGATATGGACAATGAGCAGTTCTTC. This codes for CASSLLTSWDMDNEQFF.

V and J are TRBV10-3 and TRBJ2-7, with 9 bases identical to TRBD1. Germline assignment: CDR1 ENHRY and CDR2 SYGVKD. This CDR3 is built from 14 residues. The junction had 6 bases not matched to a gene; V was cut back by 4 bases and J by 5 bases. The CDR3 protein is CAISGTGEGDEQYF. The CDR3 DNA is TGTGCCATCAGTGGGACAGGGGAAGGAGACGAGCAGTACTTC.

The CDR3 sequence is CASRTGGETQYF. In nucleotides, the CDR3 is TGTGCCAGCCGGACGGGGGGAGAGACCCAGTACTTC. The rearrangement uses TRBV6-6 and TRBJ2-5; 7 nucleotides align to TRBD2. V lost 8 bases, J lost 4 bases, and 4 bases stayed unmatched. Looked up from germline, CDR1 is MNHNY and CDR2 is SVGAGI (reference sequence). The CDR3 runs 12 residues.

The chain uses TRBV6-6 and TRBJ2-5, with 15 bases identical to TRBD2. Germline loops: CDR1 MNHNY, CDR2 SVGAGI (reference sequence). The CDR3 sequence is 16 residues long. Trimming removed 6 bases from V and 3 bases from J; junction bases left unmatched: 5. CDR3 loop: CASRRGLAGGEETQYF. The CDR3 coding sequence is TGTGCCAGCAGACGGGGACTAGCGGGAGGCGAAGAGACCCAGTACTTC.

The chain links TRBV6-5 to TRBJ1-1, with unresolved D. The germline V and J ends were trimmed by 7 bases and 2 bases, with 17 bases remaining between them. Germline V gene sequence: CDR1 MNHEY, CDR2 SVGAGI. The CDR3 extends over 15 amino acids. The CDR3 loop is CASILLVMANTEAFF. Here the CDR3 DNA reads TGTGCCAGCATTCTACTTGTGATGGCAAACACTGAAGCTTTCTTT.

The chain carries TRBV25-1 and TRBJ2-5; D is perhaps TRBD2 (6 bases). The CDR3 covers 13 residues. V was cut by 2 bases and J by 2 bases, with 6 bases left in between. From germline, CDR1 is MGHDK and CDR2 SYGVNS. The CDR3 region is CASSEGGQETQYF. CDR3 DNA sequence: TGTGCCAGCAGTGAAGGGGGGCAAGAGACCCAGTACTTC.